This T cell receptor (beta chain) was identified during a study of cytomegalovirus exposure and HLA in healthy donors. The PCR ran on 60 Vbeta and 13 Jbeta primers. TCRdb's copy holds only in-frame clones and misses some; the assay was immunoSEQ multiplex PCR. The profile shows 150,000 to 200,000 clones, over 75% of them singletons. The sequence was collected from a woman in her twenties or thirties in good health and CMV-seronegative. Sequences were obtained from PBMCs.

CDR3 coding DNA: TGTGCCAGCTCCGGGATTATGAACACCGGGGAGCTGTTTTTT. Protein product: CASSGIMNTGELFF. V and J are TRBV18 and TRBJ2-2; possibly TRBD2 for D (5 bases). This CDR3 comprises 14 residues. CDR1 and CDR2 from the germline V gene are KGHSH and LQKENI. The V end lost 6 bases, the J end lost 1 base, and 9 bases lay between the germline ends.